The source of this TCR beta chain is a study of cytomegalovirus exposure and HLA in healthy donors. Study findings and constraints: Looking again later, the authors saw that most CMV-associated TCR beta chains seemed HLA-restricted.

Remarks on this clone: What it recognizes is unknown.

The CDR3 length is 13 residues. Trimming pared 3 bases from V and 0 bases from J, leaving 4 bases between. The germline V gene encodes CDR1 MNHEY and CDR2 SMNVEV (reference sequence). The PCR made use of 60 Vbeta and 13 Jbeta primers. Authors' data handling: Later analysis identified approximately 88 million unique TCR beta chains, approximately 10 million shared. Produced via immunoSEQ multiplex PCR; TCRdb's table is partial and in-frame only. That table is the source of V, J and clone size, and D and trimming were worked out from the DNA. This table holds approximately 220,000 clones, more than 65% found once.

Source material: PBMCs. This receptor was identified in a woman aged 25 to 45 in good health and CMV-seronegative. The chain carries TRBV27 and TRBJ2-3; D is uncertain. The CDR3 nucleotides are TGTGCCAGCAGTTTCCTAAGCACAGATACGCAGTATTTT. Translated, it gives CASSFLSTDTQYF.